Following are 30 T cell receptor beta chains from one sample sequenced in a study of CD8+ T cells in alopecia areata (dated by TCRdb to the late 2010s). Library creation used the immunoSEQ multiplex PCR assay. To provide template for TCR sequencing, every sample had RNA extracted and reverse transcribed into cDNA. What TCRdb holds here is the immuneACCESS table cut down to in-frame rearrangements. Part of the clones is not present; checked against another copy, under half of the missing clones reflect an unresolved V gene, and the others are unexplained. The sample contains 100,000 to 150,000 clones, 47% of them found a single time. The ten largest account for over 9.5% of the sample. Specimen: NKG2D-low CD8+ T cells sorted from blood. The meaning of the sample's cell subset or site label: sorted CD8+ NKG2D-low blood T cells. The source of these receptors is a human donor with alopecia areata.

The rearrangement uses TRBV29-1 and TRBJ2-1; 7 bases are a match to TRBD1. The CDR3 contains 15 residues. Germline V lookup: CDR1 SQVTM, CDR2 ANQGSEA. Losses at the gene ends were 8 bases for V and 4 bases for J; bases not matched to a gene: 14. In DNA form, the CDR3 reads TGCAGCAGCGAGGGGGCGAGGGGGCGTTACAATGAGCAGTTCTTC. Amino acids: CSSEGARGRYNEQFF.

In this sample, this clone turned up a few times. This chain joins TRBV14 and TRBJ2-1; D is unresolved. The V gene's germline CDR1 is SGHDN and CDR2 FVKESK. CDR3 length: 13 amino acids. The V end was cut by 4 bases, the J end by 5 bases, with 9 bases between. CDR3 sequence reads: CASSPQLDNEQFF. The DNA of the CDR3 is TGTGCCAGCAGCCCCCAGTTGGACAATGAGCAGTTCTTC.

The chain combines TRBV7-8 with TRBJ1-5; D is unclear. V was trimmed by 1 base and J by 4 bases, leaving 8 bases between them. Germline V gives CDR1 SGHVS, CDR2 FQNEAQ. This CDR3 has 14 residues. The CDR3 DNA reads TGTGCCAGCAGCTTAGAAGGTACGAATCAGCCCCAGCATTTT. This codes for CASSLEGTNQPQHF.

This clone was detected only a few times. V usage is TRBV29-1 and J usage is TRBJ2-1; D is unclear. From germline, CDR1 is SQVTM and CDR2 ANQGSEA. CDR3 length: 11 amino acids. Trimming took 7 bases from V and 0 from J, leaving 4 bases between them. The CDR3, as DNA: TGCAGCGCCCTCTCCTACAATGAGCAGTTCTTC. Translation gives CSALSYNEQFF.

A few counts support this clone. This chain links TRBV29-1 with TRBJ2-5; the D is unclear. The length of the CDR3 is 13 residues. Trimming left V 7 bases short and J 2 bases short, with 14 bases between. Germline V gives CDR1 SQVTM, CDR2 ANQGSEA. This CDR3 is CSGSPSLQETQYF. For the CDR3, the DNA is TGCAGCGGGTCCCCCTCTCTACAAGAGACCCAGTACTTC.

The chain links TRBV7-9 to TRBJ2-1; D unresolved. Germline V CDR1 and CDR2: SEHNR, FQNEAQ (reference sequence). The CDR3 consists of 14 residues. V was cut by 4 bases and J by 8 bases, with 15 bases left in between. CDR3 amino acids: CASSSRDTVDEQFF. The DNA of the CDR3 is TGTGCCAGCAGCTCTCGAGACACGGTCGATGAGCAGTTCTTC.

The chain employs TRBV4-2 and TRBJ2-1; perhaps D is TRBD1 or TRBD2 (5 bases each). Trimming took 2 bases from V and 7 from J, leaving 15 bases between them. Germline CDR1 reads LGHNA; CDR2 reads YNFKEQ. This CDR3 spans 15 amino acids. For the CDR3, the DNA is TGTGCCAGCAGCCAACAGTCGGGGCTGGGGAATGAGCAGTTCTTC. Amino acids: CASSQQSGLGNEQFF.

The sample holds a few counts of this clone. The CDR3 coding sequence is TGTGCCAGCAGTGAATGGTCTGACTACACCTTC. Protein sequence: CASSEWSDYTF. The rearrangement uses TRBV25-1 and TRBJ1-2; D ambiguous. V lost 1 base, J lost 10 bases, and 7 bases lay in between. The germline V gene has CDR1 MGHDK and CDR2 SYGVNS. This CDR3 spans 11 amino acids.

For this clone: An end of the junction differs from the germline gene, which may be a read error. The rearrangement joins TRBV20-1 to TRBJ2-7, with D possibly TRBD1 on 6 matching bases. The CDR3 is 11 residues long. Germline V gene lookup returns CDR1 DFQATT and CDR2 SNEGSKA (reference sequence). CDR3 bases: TGCAGTGTTAGAACAGGGCTCGAGCAGTACTTC. As protein: CSVRTGLEQYF.

The chain employs TRBV7-9 and TRBJ2-5; D tentatively fits TRBD1 or TRBD2 (5 bases each). This CDR3 has 16 residues. Trimming left V 5 bases short and J 0 bases short, with 16 bases between. The germline V gene encodes CDR1 SEHNR and CDR2 FQNEAQ (reference sequence). In nucleotides, the CDR3 is TGTGCCAGCAGCATTCCCCTACGGGACGACCAAGAGACCCAGTACTTC. The encoded protein is CASSIPLRDDQETQYF.

J is TRBJ2-5 and V is TRBV25-1; D gene ambiguous. V was cut by 6 bases and J by 2 bases, with 13 bases left in between. This CDR3 comprises 14 residues. The germline gives CDR1 MGHDK, CDR2 SYGVNS. Written as DNA, the CDR3 is TGTGCCAGCAGGCCGAGCGAGGATCAAGAGACCCAGTACTTC. It codes for CASRPSEDQETQYF. The complete variable domain, with remaining parts taken from reference TRBV25-1 and TRBJ2-5, reads EADIYQTPRYLVIGTGKKITLECSQTMGHDKMYWYQQDPGMELHLIHYSYGVNSTEKGDLSSESTVSRIRTEHFPLTLESARPSHTSQYLCASRPSEDQETQYFGPGTRLLVL.

CDR3 nucleotide sequence: TGCGCCAGCAGCCAGGGGGACAGATCGTACGAGCAGTACTTC. The encoded protein is CASSQGDRSYEQYF. The chain has TRBV4-1 and TRBJ2-7; 7 bases match TRBD1. Germline V gene lookup returns CDR1 MGHRA and CDR2 YSYEKL. The V and J ends lost 3 bases and 4 bases, in that order; junction bases with no gene match: 6. The CDR3 spans 14 residues.

This clone was counted between two and nine times. The chain is built from TRBV29-1 and TRBJ2-3; TRBD2 is a possible D gene (6 bases). This CDR3 has 15 amino acids. V lost 7 bases, J lost 1 base, and 18 bases lay in between. Germline V gene sequence: CDR1 SQVTM, CDR2 ANQGSEA. The CDR3 DNA reads as TGCAGCGCGGCCGATTCTAGCGAAGGCACAGATACGCAGTATTTT. Its protein product is CSAADSSEGTDTQYF.

In its sample, this clone is medium-sized (0.01 to 0.1%). This CDR3 reads CASSQELGGNQPQHF. The CDR3 coding sequence is TGCGCCAGCAGCCAAGAACTGGGAGGCAATCAGCCCCAGCATTTT. V usage is TRBV4-3 and J usage is TRBJ1-5, with unresolved D. V lost 0 bases and J lost 2, with 8 bases in between. The germline CDR1 and CDR2 sequences are LGHNA and YSLEER. The CDR3 is made up of 15 amino acids.

V and J are TRBV7-9 and TRBJ2-5; D perhaps matches TRBD1 (5 bases). CDR1 SEHNR and CDR2 FQNEAQ come from the germline V gene (reference sequence). Trimming pared 5 bases from V and 5 bases from J, leaving 15 bases between. The CDR3 is made up of 14 amino acids. DNA for the CDR3: TGTGCCAGCAGCCTCGACAGCGACCGCGAGACCCAGTACTTC. It yields the protein CASSLDSDRETQYF.

The V call is TRBV7-9, the J call TRBJ2-1, with 10 positions matching TRBD2. J lost 9 bases, V lost 7 bases, and 12 bases had no gene match. Germline V gives CDR1 SEHNR, CDR2 FQNEAQ (reference sequence). This CDR3 contains 15 residues. DNA of the CDR3: TGTGCCAGCAACTCAGCGGGGGGGCGTCAGAGTGAGCAGTTCTTC. Protein sequence: CASNSAGGRQSEQFF.

The rearrangement links TRBV27 to TRBJ1-6, with a tentative D call TRBD1 (5 bases). Germline CDR1 reads MNHEY; CDR2 reads SMNVEV (reference sequence). V was shortened by 6 bases and J by 10 bases, with 16 bases between the two germline ends. This CDR3 is built from 14 residues. In DNA form, the CDR3 reads TGTGCCAGCAGCCCATCGGCCGGACACTCACCCCTCCACTTT. This codes for CASSPSAGHSPLHF.

The rearrangement joins TRBV27 to TRBJ2-7; maybe TRBD1 (5 bases). The CDR3 consists of 14 residues. V lost 5 bases to trimming and J lost 2 bases, with 13 bases between them. The germline CDR1 and CDR2 sequences are MNHEY and SMNVEV (reference sequence). The CDR3 DNA sequence: TGTGCCAGCAGTCCCACAGGAAGGACCTACGAGCAGTACTTC. It encodes CASSPTGRTYEQYF.

V gene TRBV5-1 combines with J gene TRBJ1-2, with 9 bases lining up with TRBD1. Losses at the gene ends were 4 bases for V and 5 bases for J; bases not matched to a gene: 9. There are 15 residues in the CDR3. CDR1 and CDR2 (germline): SGHRS, YFSETQ. CDR3 loop: CASSAGQGKEYGYTF. The CDR3 DNA sequence: TGCGCCAGCAGCGCCGGACAGGGGAAAGAATATGGCTACACCTTC.

For this clone: The sample carries other DNA sequences with the same CDR3. The chain carries TRBV29-1 and TRBJ2-5; no clear D gene. The CDR3 sequence is 12 residues long. V gave up 3 bases and J gave up 3 bases, with 8 bases separating them. Germline loops: CDR1 SQVTM, CDR2 ANQGSEA. The CDR3 nucleotides read TGCAGCGTTGAGGCTGGAGAAGAGACCCAGTACTTC. Translated, it gives CSVEAGEETQYF.

The chain joins TRBV12-5 to TRBJ2-1; D is unclear. V dropped 3 bases and J dropped 8 bases, with 5 bases sitting between them. Germline CDR1 is LGHNT and CDR2 is FRNRAP. CDR3 size: 11 residues. CDR3 coding DNA: TGTGCTAGTGGTTTCCGGGATGAGCAGTTCTTC. Amino acids: CASGFRDEQFF. The whole variable domain, filled in from reference TRBV12-5 and TRBJ2-1, reads DARVTQTPRHKVTEMGQEVTMRCQPILGHNTVFWYRQTMMQGLELLAYFRNRAPLDDSGMPKDRFSAEMPDATLATLKIQPSEPRDSAVYFCASGFRDEQFFGPGTRLTVL.

The chain has TRBV30 and TRBJ2-3; 7 nucleotides match TRBD2. The germline V gene encodes CDR1 GTSNPN and CDR2 SVGIG (reference sequence). The CDR3 is made up of 12 amino acids. V gave up 6 bases and J gave up 3 bases; unmatched junction bases: 3. CDR3 bases: TGTGCCTGTTCGCGGGGGACAGATACGCAGTATTTT. Translated: CACSRGTDTQYF.

In its sample, this clone was seen a few times. The V and J genes are TRBV29-1 and TRBJ2-2; tentative D call: TRBD1 (6 bases). V dropped 6 bases and J dropped 1 base, with 12 bases sitting between them. Germline CDR1 reads SQVTM; CDR2 reads ANQGSEA. The CDR3 sequence is 14 residues long. The CDR3 spells CSVQDRRNTGELFF. As DNA, the CDR3 is TGCAGCGTCCAGGACAGAAGGAACACCGGGGAGCTGTTTTTT.

V usage is TRBV27 and J usage is TRBJ2-7; either TRBD1 or TRBD2 may supply D (5 bases each). Per the germline V gene, CDR1 is MNHEY and CDR2 is SMNVEV (reference sequence). Trimming took 3 bases from V and 6 from J, leaving 9 bases between them. The CDR3 runs to 12 residues. The chain's CDR3 is CASSLVGGEQYF. DNA of the CDR3: TGTGCCAGCAGTTTGGTTGGGGGCGAGCAGTACTTC.

The V and J genes are TRBV29-1 and TRBJ2-7; D possibly corresponds to TRBD2 (5 bases). The CDR3 totals 13 residues. Germline V gene sequence: CDR1 SQVTM, CDR2 ANQGSEA. The V and J ends lost 3 bases and 2 bases respectively, with 11 bases between them. CDR3 DNA: TGCAGCGTTGATCTCCGGGGAACCTACGAGCAGTACTTC. Encoded protein: CSVDLRGTYEQYF.

V is TRBV29-1 and J is TRBJ2-2; D is perhaps TRBD1 (5 bases). Germline CDR1 reads SQVTM; CDR2 reads ANQGSEA. The CDR3 extends over 14 amino acids. Trimming shortened V by 3 bases and J by 2 bases, and 10 bases separated the two germline ends. The CDR3 is CSVEQGFNTGELFF. The CDR3 DNA is TGCAGCGTTGAGCAGGGTTTCAACACCGGGGAGCTGTTTTTT.

The gene calls are TRBV29-1 and TRBJ2-2, with D perhaps TRBD2 (6 bases). Germline values: CDR1 SQVTM, CDR2 ANQGSEA. The ends were cut back, 6 bases at V and 7 bases at J, with 12 bases in the middle. The length of the CDR3 is 12 residues. The DNA for the CDR3 is TGCAGCGTAACGACCGGGAGCGGGGAGCTGTTTTTT. It specifies CSVTTGSGELFF.

The chain combines TRBV30 with TRBJ1-2; unclear D gene. Trimming stripped 1 base from V and 3 bases from J, with 12 bases between. In germline, CDR1 is GTSNPN, CDR2 SVGIG (reference sequence). CDR3 length: 14 residues. The chain's CDR3 is CAWSESGEDYGYTF. As DNA, the CDR3 is TGTGCCTGGAGTGAGTCAGGAGAGGACTATGGCTACACCTTC.

The chain employs TRBV2 and TRBJ1-1, with D possibly matching TRBD1 (5 bases). The CDR3 runs to 12 residues. Trimming took off 8 bases at V and 1 base at J, with 8 bases between the two ends. Per germline, CDR1 SNHLY and CDR2 FYNNEI. The CDR3 here is CASGAGNTEAFF. CDR3 nucleotides: TGTGCCAGCGGGGCGGGGAACACTGAAGCTTTCTTT.

The gene calls are TRBV9 and TRBJ2-7; the D call may be TRBD1 or TRBD2 (5 bases each). The V gene lost 0 bases and the J gene lost 6 bases, with 10 bases spanning the gap. The CDR3 runs to 13 residues. Germline lookup yields CDR1 SGDLS and CDR2 YYNGEE. The CDR3 reads CASSVDGASEQYF. Here the CDR3 DNA reads TGTGCCAGCAGCGTAGACGGGGCCTCCGAGCAGTACTTC.